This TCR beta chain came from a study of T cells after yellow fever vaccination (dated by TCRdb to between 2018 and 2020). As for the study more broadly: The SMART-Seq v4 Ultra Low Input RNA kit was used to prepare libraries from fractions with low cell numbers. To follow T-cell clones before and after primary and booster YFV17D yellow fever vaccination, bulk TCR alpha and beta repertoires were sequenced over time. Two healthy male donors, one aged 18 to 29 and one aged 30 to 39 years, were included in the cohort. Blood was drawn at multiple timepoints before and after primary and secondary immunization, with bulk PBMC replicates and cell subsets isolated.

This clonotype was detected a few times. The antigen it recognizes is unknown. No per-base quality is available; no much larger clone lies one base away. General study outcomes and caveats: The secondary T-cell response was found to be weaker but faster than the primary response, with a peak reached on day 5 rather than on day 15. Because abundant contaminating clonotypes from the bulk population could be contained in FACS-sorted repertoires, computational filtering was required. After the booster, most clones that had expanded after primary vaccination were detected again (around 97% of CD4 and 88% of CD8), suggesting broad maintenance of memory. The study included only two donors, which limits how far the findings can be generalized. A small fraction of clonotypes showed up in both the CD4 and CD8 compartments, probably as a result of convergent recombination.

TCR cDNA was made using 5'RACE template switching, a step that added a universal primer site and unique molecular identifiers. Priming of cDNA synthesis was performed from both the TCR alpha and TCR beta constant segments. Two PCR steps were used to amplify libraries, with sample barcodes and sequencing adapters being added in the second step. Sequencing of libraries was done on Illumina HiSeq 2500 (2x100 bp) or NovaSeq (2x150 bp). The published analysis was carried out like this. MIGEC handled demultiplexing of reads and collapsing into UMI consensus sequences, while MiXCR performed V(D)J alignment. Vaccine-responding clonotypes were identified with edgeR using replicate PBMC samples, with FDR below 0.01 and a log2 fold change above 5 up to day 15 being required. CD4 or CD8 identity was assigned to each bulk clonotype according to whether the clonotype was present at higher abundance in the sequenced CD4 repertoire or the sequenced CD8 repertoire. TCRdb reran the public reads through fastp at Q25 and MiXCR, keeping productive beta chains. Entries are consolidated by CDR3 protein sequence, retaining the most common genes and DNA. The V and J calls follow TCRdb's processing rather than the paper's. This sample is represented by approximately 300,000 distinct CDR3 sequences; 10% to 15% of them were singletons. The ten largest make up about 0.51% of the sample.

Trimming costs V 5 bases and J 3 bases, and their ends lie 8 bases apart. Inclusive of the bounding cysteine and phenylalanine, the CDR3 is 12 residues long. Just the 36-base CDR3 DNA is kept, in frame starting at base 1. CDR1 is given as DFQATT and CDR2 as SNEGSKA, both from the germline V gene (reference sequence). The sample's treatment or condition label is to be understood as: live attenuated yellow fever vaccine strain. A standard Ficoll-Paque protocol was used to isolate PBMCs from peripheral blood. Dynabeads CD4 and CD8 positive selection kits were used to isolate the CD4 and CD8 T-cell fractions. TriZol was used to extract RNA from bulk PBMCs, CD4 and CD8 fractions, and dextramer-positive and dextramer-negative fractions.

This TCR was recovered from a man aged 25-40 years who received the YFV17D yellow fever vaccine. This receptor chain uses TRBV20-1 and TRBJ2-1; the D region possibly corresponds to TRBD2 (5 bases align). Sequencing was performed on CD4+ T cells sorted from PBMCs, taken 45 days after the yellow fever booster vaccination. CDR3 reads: CSASDYYNEQFF. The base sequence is TGCAGTGCTTCCGACTACTACAATGAGCAGTTCTTC.